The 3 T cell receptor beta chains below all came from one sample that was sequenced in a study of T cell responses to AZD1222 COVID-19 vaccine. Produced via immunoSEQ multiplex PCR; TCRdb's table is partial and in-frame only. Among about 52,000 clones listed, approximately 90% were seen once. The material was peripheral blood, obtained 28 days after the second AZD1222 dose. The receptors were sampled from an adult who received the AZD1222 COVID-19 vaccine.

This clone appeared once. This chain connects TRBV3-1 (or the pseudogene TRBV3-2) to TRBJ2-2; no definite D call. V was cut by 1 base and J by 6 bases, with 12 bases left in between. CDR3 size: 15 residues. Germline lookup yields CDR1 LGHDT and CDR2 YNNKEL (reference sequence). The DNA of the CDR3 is TGTGCCAGCAGCCAAGGCCCGGTTGGGGCCGGGGAGCTGTTTTTT. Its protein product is CASSQGPVGAGELFF.

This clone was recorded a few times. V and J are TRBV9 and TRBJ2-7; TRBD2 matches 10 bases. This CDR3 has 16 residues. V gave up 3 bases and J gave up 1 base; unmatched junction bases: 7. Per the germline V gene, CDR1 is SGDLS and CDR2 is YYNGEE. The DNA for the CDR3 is TGTGCCAGCAGCGCCAGATCGACTAGCGGGTCCTACGAGCAGTACTTC. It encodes CASSARSTSGSYEQYF.

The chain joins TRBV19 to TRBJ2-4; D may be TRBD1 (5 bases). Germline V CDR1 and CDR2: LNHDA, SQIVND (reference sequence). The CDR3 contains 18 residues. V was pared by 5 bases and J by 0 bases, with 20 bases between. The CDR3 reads CASSQTQASILAKNIQYF. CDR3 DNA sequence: TGTGCCAGTAGTCAGACACAGGCCTCCATCCTAGCCAAAAACATTCAGTACTTC. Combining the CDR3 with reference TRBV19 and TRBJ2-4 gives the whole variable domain DGGITQSPKYLFRKEGQNVTLSCEQNLNHDAMYWYRQDPGQGLRLIYYSQIVNDFQKGDIAEGYSVSREKKESFPLTVTSAQKNPTAFYLCASSQTQASILAKNIQYFGAGTRLSVL.